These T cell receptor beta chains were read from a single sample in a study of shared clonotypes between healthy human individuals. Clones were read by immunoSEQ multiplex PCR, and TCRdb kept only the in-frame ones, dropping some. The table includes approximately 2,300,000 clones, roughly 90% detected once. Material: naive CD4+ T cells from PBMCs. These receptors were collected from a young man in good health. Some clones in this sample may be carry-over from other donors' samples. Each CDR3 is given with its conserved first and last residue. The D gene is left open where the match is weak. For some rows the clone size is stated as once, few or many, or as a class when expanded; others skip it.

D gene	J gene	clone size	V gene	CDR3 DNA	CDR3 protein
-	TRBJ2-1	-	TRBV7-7	TGTGCCAGCAGCTTCGGGACTGCTTCCTACAATGAGCAGTTCTTC	CASSFGTASYNEQFF
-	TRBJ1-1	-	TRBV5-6	TGTGCCAGCACCCCGAATAGGGGTGGCTCTGAAGCTTTCTTT	CASTPNRGGSEAFF
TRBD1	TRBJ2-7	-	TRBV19	TGTGCCAGTAGTAGCTCCGGGACAGGGTCCGGCGAGCAGTACTTC	CASSSSGTGSGEQYF
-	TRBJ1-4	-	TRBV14	TGTGCCAGCAGCCCCTGGGGGATTAATGAAAAACTGTTTTTT	CASSPWGINEKLFF
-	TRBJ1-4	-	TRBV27	TGTGCCAGCAGTCAAACCCCCCCGGGGTCTCATAGAACTAATGAAAAACTGTTTTTT	CASSQTPPGSHRTNEKLFF
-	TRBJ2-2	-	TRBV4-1	TGCGCCAGCAGCCCCGGGACAAGCCACACCTGGGGAGGAAACACCGGGGAGCTGTTTTTT	CASSPGTSHTWGGNTGELFF
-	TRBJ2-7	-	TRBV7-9	TGTGCCAGCAGCAATCTAGCGAACTCCTACGAGCAGTACTTC	CASSNLANSYEQYF
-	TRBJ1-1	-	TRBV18	TGTGCCAGCACAGAACAACGGAACACTGAAGCTTTCTTT	CASTEQRNTEAFF
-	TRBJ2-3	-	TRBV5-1	TGCGCCAGCAGCTTGGAAGGGGAGCAAAATACGCAGTATTTT	CASSLEGEQNTQYF
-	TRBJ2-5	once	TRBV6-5	TGTGCCAGCAGTTACTCTAGACAAGAGACCCAGTACTTC	CASSYSRQETQYF
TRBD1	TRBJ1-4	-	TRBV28	TGTGCCAGCAGATTACAGGGGGCGCAAGTAAAACTGTTTTTT	CASRLQGAQVKLFF
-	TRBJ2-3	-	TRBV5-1	TGCGCCAGCTTCGGCACAGCTAGCACAGATACGCAGTATTTT	CASFGTASTDTQYF
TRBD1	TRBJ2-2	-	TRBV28	TGTGCCAGCAGTTTACTTCCGGGACAGGGGACCGGGGAGCTGTTTTTT	CASSLLPGQGTGELFF
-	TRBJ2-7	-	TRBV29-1	TGCAGCGTATACAGAAAAGGCTACGAGCAGTACTTC	CSVYRKGYEQYF
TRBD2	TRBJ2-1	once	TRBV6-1	TGTGCCAGCAGTTCCGGGACTAGCCTATACAATGAGCAGTTCTTC	CASSSGTSLYNEQFF
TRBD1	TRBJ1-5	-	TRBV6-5	TGTGCCAGCAGTTACCGGCAGGGGGGCAATCAGCCCCAGCATTTT	CASSYRQGGNQPQHF
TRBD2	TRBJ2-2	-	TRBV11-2	TGTGCCAGCAGAGCCGCCCGGAGCGGGGCCGGGGAGCTGTTTTTT	CASRAARSGAGELFF
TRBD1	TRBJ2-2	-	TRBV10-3	TGTGCCACCAAAATGGGACAGGGGCAGGGAAGGACCACCGGGGAGCTGTTTTTT	CATKMGQGQGRTTGELFF
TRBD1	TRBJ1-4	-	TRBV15	TGTGCCACCAGCAGACGACAGGGCCCTAATGAAAAACTGTTTTTT	CATSRRQGPNEKLFF
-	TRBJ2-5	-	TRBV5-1	TGCGCCAGCAGCCCAGGGGCCAGGGAGACCCAGTACTTC	CASSPGARETQYF
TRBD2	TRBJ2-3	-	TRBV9	TGTGCCAGCAGCGTAGTGGCTAGCGGAGGCACAGATACGCAGTATTTT	CASSVVASGGTDTQYF
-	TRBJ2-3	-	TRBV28	TGTGCCAGCAGTTTGTCAGGGGCCATGGCAGATACGCAGTATTTT	CASSLSGAMADTQYF
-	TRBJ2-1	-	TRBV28	TGTGCCAGCGACGGGCTGGGGGCCACAGCTTACAATGAGCAGTTCTTC	CASDGLGATAYNEQFF
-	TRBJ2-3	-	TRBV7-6	TGTGCCAGCAGCCGTGGACAGAGCACAGATACGCAGTATTTT	CASSRGQSTDTQYF
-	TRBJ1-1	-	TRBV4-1	TGCGCCAGCAGCCAAACGCTCGTTGGGGGGCTTGAAGCTTTCTTT	CASSQTLVGGLEAFF
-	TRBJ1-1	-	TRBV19	TGTGCCAGTAGTATAGAACTGAGGGCGCGGGCGGGCACTGAAGCTTTCTTT	CASSIELRARAGTEAFF
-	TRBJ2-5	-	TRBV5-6	TGTGCCAGCAGCCCGAGCACCGGGATGGGGACCCAGTACTTC	CASSPSTGMGTQYF
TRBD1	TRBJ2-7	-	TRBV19	TGTGCCAGTACCTCCGGGACAGGGTTCGACGAGCAGTACTTC	CASTSGTGFDEQYF
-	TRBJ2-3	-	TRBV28	TGTGCCAGCAGTTTTTCAGGGGTACGGGGAGATACGCAGTATTTT	CASSFSGVRGDTQYF